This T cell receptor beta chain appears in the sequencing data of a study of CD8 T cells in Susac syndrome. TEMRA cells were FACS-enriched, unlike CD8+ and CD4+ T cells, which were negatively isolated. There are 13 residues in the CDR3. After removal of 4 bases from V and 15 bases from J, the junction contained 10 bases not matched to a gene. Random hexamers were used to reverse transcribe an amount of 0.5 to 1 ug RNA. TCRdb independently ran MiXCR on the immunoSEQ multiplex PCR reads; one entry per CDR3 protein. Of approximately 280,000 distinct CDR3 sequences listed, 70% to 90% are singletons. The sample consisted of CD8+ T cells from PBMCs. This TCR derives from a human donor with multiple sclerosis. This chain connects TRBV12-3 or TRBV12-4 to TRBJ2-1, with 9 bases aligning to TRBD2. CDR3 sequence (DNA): TGTGCCAGCAGTTCGTCTAGCGGGGTGCCCGGGTTCTTC. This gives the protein CASSSSSGVPGFF.